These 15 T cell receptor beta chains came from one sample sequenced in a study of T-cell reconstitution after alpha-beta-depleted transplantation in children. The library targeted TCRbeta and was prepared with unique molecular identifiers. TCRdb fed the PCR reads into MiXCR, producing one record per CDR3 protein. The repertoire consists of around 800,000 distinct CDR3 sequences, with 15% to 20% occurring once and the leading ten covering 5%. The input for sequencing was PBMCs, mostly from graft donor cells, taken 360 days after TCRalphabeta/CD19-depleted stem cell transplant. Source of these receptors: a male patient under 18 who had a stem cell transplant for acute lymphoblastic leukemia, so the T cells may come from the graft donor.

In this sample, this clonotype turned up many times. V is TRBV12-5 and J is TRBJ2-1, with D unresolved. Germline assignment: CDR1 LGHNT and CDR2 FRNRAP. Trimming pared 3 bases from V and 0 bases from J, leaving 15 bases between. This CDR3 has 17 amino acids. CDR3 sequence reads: CASGFPTVLSSYNEQFF. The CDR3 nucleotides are TGTGCTAGTGGTTTTCCTACAGTCTTAAGCTCCTACAATGAGCAGTTCTTC.

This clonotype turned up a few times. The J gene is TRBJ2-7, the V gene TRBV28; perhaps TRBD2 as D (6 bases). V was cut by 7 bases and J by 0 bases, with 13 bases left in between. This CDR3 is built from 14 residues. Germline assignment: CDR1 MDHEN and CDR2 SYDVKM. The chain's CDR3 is CASNPRGGSYEQYF. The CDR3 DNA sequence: TGTGCCAGCAATCCCCGGGGAGGCTCCTACGAGCAGTACTTC.

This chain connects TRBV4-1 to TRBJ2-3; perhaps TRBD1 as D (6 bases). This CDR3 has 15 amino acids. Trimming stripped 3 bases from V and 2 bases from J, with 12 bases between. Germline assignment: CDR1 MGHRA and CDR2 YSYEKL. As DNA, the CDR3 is TGCGCCAGCAGCCACCTTGAGGGGGTCACAGATACGCAGTATTTT. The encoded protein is CASSHLEGVTDTQYF.

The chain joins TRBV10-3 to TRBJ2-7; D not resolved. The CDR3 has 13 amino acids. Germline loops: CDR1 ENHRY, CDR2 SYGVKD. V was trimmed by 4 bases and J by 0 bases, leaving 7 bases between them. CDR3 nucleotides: TGTGCCATCAGTGGTCCGAACTCCTACGAGCAGTACTTC. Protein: CAISGPNSYEQYF.

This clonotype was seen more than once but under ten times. The CDR3 sequence is CASSHEGRSSYEQYF. CDR3 sequence (DNA): TGTGCCAGCAGCCATGAGGGACGTAGCTCCTACGAGCAGTACTTC. This chain joins TRBV3-1 and TRBJ2-7, with D perhaps being TRBD1 or TRBD2 (5 bases each). Trimming took 3 bases from V and 0 from J, leaving 12 bases between them. The germline V gene has CDR1 LGHDT and CDR2 YNNKEL (reference sequence). This CDR3 region has 15 residues.

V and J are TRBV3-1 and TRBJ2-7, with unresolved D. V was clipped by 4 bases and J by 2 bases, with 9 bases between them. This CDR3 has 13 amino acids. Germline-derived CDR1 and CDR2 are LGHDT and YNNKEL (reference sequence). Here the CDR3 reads CASSPRWPYEQYF. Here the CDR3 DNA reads TGTGCCAGCAGCCCCCGGTGGCCCTACGAGCAGTACTTC.

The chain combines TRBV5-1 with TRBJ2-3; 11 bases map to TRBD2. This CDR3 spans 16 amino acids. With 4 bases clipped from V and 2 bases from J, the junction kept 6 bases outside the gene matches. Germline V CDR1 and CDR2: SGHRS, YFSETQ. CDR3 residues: CASSLLAGGNTDTQYF. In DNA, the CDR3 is TGCGCCAGCAGCCTATTAGCGGGAGGGAACACAGATACGCAGTATTTT.

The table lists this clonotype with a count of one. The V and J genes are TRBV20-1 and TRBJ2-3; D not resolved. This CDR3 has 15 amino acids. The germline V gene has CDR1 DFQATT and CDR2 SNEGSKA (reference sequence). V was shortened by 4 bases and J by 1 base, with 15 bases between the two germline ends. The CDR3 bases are TGCAGTGCTAACCACTTGACGATAGGCACAGATACGCAGTATTTT. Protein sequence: CSANHLTIGTDTQYF.

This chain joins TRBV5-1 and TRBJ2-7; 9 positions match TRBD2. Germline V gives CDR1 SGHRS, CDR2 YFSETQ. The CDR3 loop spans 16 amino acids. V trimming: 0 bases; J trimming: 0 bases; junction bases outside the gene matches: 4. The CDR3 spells CASSLEAGLASYEQYF. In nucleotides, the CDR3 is TGCGCCAGCAGCTTGGAAGCGGGACTAGCCTCCTACGAGCAGTACTTC.

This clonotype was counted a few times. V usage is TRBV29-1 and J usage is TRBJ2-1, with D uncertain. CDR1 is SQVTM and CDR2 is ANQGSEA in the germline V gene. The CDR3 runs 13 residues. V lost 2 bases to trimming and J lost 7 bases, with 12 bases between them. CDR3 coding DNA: TGCAGCGTTGAAAGGTTCAGGTTGAATGAGCAGTTCTTC. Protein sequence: CSVERFRLNEQFF.

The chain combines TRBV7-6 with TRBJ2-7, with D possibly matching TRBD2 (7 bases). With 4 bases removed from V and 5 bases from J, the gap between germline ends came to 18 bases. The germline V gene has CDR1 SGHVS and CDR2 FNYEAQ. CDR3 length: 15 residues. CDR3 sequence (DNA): TGTGCCAGCAGCTCCGGGGGGACACCTTCTCACGAGCAGTACTTC. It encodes CASSSGGTPSHEQYF.

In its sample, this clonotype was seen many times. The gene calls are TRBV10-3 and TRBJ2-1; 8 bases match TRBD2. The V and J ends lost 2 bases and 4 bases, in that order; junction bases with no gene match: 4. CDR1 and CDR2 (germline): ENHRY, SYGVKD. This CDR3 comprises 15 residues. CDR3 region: CAISERLASYNEQFF. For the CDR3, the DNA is TGTGCCATCAGTGAGAGACTAGCGAGTTACAATGAGCAGTTCTTC.

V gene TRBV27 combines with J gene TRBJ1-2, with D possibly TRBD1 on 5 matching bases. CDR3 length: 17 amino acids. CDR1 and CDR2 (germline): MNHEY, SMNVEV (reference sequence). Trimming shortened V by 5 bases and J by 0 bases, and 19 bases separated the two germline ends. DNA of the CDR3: TGTGCCAGCAGTCTAGGCCCCTGGTCGGGGCCTAACTATGGCTACACCTTC. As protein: CASSLGPWSGPNYGYTF.

CDR3 sequence: CASSPQGFPYEQYF. DNA of the CDR3: TGTGCCAGCTCACCACAGGGCTTCCCATACGAGCAGTACTTC. The chain uses TRBV18 and TRBJ2-7; D is uncertain. Germline V lookup: CDR1 KGHSH, CDR2 LQKENI. V lost 1 base and J 4 bases, leaving 11 bases between the germline ends. CDR3 length: 14 residues.

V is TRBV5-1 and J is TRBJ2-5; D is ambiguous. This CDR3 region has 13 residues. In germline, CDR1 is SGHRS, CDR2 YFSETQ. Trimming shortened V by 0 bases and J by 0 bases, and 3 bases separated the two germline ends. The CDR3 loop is CASSLENQETQYF. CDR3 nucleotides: TGCGCCAGCAGCTTGGAGAACCAAGAGACCCAGTACTTC.